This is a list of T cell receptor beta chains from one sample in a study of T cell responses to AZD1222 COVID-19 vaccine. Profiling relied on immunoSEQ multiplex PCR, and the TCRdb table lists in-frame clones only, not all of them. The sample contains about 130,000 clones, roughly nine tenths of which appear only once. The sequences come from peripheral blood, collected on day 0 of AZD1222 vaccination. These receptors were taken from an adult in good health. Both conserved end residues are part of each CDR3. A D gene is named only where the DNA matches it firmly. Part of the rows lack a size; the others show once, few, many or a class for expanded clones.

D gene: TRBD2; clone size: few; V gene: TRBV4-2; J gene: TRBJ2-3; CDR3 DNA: TGTGCCAGCACTCCCAGCGGACTAGAGCCAGATACGCAGTATTTT; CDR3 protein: CASTPSGLEPDTQYF
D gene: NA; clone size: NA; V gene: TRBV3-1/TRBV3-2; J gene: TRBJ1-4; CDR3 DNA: TGTGCCAGCAGCCAAGACCCCGGTGCCAATGAAAAACTGTTTTTT; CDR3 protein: CASSQDPGANEKLFF
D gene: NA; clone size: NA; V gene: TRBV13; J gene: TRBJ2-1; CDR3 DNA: TGTGCCAGCAGTCCCAAGCCCTCGAGAGAGCAGTTCTTC; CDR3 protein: CASSPKPSREQFF
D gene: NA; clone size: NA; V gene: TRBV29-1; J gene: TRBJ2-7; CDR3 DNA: TGCTCAGTTGAGCAGGCGTTAGGGGAGCAGTACTTC; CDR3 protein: CSVEQALGEQYF
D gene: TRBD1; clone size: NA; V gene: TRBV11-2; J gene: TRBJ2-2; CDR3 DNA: TGTGCCAGCAGCTATTCCGGGACAGTAAACACCGGGGAGCTGTTTTTT; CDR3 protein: CASSYSGTVNTGELFF
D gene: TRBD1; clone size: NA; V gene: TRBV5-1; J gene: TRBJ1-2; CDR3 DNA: TGCGCCAGCAGCTTGCTTGGAGGGGGCGCGGGCTACACCTTC; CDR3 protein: CASSLLGGGAGYTF
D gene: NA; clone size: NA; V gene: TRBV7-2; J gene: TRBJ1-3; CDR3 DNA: TGTGCCAGCAGCCCCGATGTCCGAAACACCATATATTTT; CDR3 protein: CASSPDVRNTIYF
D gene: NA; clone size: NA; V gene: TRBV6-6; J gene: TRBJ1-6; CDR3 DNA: TGTGCCAGCAGGGTGGGTCTTAATTCACCCCTCCACTTT; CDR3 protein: CASRVGLNSPLHF
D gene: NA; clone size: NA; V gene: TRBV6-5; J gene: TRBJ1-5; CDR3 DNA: TGTGCCAGCAGGGACAGACCAAATCAGCCCCAGCATTTT; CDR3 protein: CASRDRPNQPQHF
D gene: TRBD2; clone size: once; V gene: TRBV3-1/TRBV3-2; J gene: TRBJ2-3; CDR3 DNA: TGTGCCAGCAGCCAGATGGGGGGGACTGCAGATACGCAGTATTTT; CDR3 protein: CASSQMGGTADTQYF
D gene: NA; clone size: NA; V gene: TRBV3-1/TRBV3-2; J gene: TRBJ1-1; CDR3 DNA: TGTGCCAGCAGCCATCACAAGGGAGGGGGGGTGAAGGATGCTTTCTTT; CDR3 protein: CASSHHKGGGVKDAFF
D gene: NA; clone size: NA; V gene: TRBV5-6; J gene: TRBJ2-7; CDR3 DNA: TGTGCCAGCAGCTTGGGCTCTTCGTGGTACTTC; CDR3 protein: CASSLGSSWYF
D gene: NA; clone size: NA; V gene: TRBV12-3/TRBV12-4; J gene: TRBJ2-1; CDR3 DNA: TGTGCCAGCAGTTTAACCCCGGGTGGGGAGCAGTTCTTC; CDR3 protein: CASSLTPGGEQFF
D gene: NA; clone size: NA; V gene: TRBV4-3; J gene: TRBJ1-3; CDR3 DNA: TGCGCCAGCAGCTTATCAGGGTCTGGAAACACCATATATTTT; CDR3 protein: CASSLSGSGNTIYF
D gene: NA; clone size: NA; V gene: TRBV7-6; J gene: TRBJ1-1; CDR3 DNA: TGTGCCAGCAGCTTAGTCGTAGTCGGCACTGAAGCTTTCTTT; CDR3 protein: CASSLVVVGTEAFF
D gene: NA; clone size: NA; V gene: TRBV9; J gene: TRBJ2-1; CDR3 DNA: TGTGCCAGCAGCCCCTTGGAAGCGCCCCCCTACAATGAGCAGTTCTTC; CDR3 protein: CASSPLEAPPYNEQFF
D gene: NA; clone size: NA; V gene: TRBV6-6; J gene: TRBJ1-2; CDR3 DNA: TGTGCCAGCAGCTCAACGACAGGAAACAAAAACTATGGCTACACCTTC; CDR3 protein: CASSSTTGNKNYGYTF
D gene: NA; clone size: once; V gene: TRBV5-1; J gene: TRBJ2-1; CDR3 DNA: TGCGCCAGCAGCTTGGTAGCTGTGAGCTCCTACAATGAGCAGTTCTTC; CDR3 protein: CASSLVAVSSYNEQFF
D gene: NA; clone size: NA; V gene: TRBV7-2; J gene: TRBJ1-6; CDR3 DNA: TGTGCCAGCAGCCCCCGGACCGGCCGAAATTCACCCCTCCACTTT; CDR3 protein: CASSPRTGRNSPLHF
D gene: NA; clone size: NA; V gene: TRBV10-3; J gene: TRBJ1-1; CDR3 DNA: TGTGCCATCAGTGTGGGGGGGGCCGAAGCTTTCTTT; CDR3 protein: CAISVGGAEAFF
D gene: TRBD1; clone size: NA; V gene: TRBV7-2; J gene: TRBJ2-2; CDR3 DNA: TGTGCCAGCAGCTTAGGGGGACAGGGGGCGACCGGGGAGCTGTTTTTT; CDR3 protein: CASSLGGQGATGELFF
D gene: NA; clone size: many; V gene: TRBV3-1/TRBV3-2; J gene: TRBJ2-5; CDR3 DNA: TGTGCCAGCAGCCGGGCCGTTTCTGCCCGGGGGACCCAGTACTTC; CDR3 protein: CASSRAVSARGTQYF
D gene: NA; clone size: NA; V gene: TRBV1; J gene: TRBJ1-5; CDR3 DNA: TGCACCAGCAGCCAAGCCCGAGGAGGGAGCAATCAGCCCCAGCATTTT; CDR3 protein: CTSSQARGGSNQPQHF
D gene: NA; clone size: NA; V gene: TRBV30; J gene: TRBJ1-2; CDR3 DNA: TGTGCCTGGAGTGGAAAGGGTCTCCCAACTAACTATGGCTACACCTTC; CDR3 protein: CAWSGKGLPTNYGYTF
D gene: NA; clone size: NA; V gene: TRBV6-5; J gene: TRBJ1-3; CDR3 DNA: TGTGCCAGCAGTTACTCCTCCCGGGCCCCGGGAAACACCATATATTTT; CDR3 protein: CASSYSSRAPGNTIYF
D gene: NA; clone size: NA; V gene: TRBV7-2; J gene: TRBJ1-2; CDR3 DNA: TGTGCCAGCAGCTTAGGCAGGGGCGGCTACACCTTC; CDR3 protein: CASSLGRGGYTF
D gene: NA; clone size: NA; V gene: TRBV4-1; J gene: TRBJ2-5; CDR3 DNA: TGCGCCAGCAGCCTCGGACCGCTACAAGAGACCCAGTACTTC; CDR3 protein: CASSLGPLQETQYF
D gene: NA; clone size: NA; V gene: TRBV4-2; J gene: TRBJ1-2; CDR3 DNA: TGTGCCAGCAGCGAAGAACAGAGGATGGGCTACACCTTC; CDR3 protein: CASSEEQRMGYTF
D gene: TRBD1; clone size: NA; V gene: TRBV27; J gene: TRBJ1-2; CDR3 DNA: TGTGCCAGCAGGACAGGGCGCGGCTACACCTTC; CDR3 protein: CASRTGRGYTF
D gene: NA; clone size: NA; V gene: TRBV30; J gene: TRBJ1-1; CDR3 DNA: TGTGCCTGGAGTGTATCGGCGAACACTGAAGCTTTCTTT; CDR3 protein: CAWSVSANTEAFF
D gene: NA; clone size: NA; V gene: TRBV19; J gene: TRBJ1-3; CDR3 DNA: TGTGGGACGGGCCCTAGCTCTGGAAACACCATATATTTT; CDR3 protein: CGTGPSSGNTIYF
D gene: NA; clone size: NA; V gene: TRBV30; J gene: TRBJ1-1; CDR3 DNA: TGTGCCTGGGACGAAATCCGGGGCCGGACTGAAGCTTTCTTT; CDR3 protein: CAWDEIRGRTEAFF
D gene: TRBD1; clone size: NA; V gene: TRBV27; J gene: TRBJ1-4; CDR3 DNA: TGTGCCAGCAGTCTACAGGGGGCGGGTAATGAAAAACTGTTTTTT; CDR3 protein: CASSLQGAGNEKLFF
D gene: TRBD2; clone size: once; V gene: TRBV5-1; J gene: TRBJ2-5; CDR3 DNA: TGCGCCAGCAGCTACTCTACTAGCGGGGAGACCCAGTACTTC; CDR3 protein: CASSYSTSGETQYF
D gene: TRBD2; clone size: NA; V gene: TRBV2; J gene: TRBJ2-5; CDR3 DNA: TGTGCCAGCAGGGCCCACTTTCTAGCGGTCCAAGAGACCCAGTACTTC; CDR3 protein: CASRAHFLAVQETQYF
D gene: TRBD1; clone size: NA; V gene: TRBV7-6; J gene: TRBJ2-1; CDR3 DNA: TGTGCCAGCAGCTTAGCGGGGACAGGGGGCTTCGTTGAGCAGTTCTTC; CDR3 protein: CASSLAGTGGFVEQFF
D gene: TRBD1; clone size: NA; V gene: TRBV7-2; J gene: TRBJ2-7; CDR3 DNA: TGTGCCAGCAGCTTAGCGGGACAGCTCACCTACGAGCAGTACTTC; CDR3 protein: CASSLAGQLTYEQYF
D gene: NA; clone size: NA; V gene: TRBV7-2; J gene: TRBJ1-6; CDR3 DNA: TGTGCCAGCAGCTTAGTAAGGGTGTCGGAAAATTCACCCCTCCACTTT; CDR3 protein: CASSLVRVSENSPLHF
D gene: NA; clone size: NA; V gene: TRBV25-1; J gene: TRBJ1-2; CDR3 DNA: TGTGCCAGCAGCAGGGCGACTCGCCGTGGCTACACCTTC; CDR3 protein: CASSRATRRGYTF
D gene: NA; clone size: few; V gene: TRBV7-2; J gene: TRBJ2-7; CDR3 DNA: TGTGCCAGCAGCCCGGGCCACTCCTACGAGCAGTACTTC; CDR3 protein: CASSPGHSYEQYF
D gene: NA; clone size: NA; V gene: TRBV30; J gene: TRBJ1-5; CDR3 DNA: TGTGCCTGGAGTAGAGAGATCAATCAGCCCCAGCATTTT; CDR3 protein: CAWSREINQPQHF
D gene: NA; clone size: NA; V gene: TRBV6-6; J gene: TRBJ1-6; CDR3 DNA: TGTGCCAGCAGGGTACAAGTTGGAAATTCACCCCTCCACTTT; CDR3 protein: CASRVQVGNSPLHF
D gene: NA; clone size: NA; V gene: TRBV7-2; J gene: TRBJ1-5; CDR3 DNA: TGTGCCAGCAACATTTTGGGGGTGGTAGGGGGGCAGCCCCAGCATTTT; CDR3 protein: CASNILGVVGGQPQHF
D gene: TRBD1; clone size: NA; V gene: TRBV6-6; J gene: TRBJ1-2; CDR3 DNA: TGTGCCAGCAGCGGACAGGGTGGACTCTATGGCTACACCTTC; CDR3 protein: CASSGQGGLYGYTF
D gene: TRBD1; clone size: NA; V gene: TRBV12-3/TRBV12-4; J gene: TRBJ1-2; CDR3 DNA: TGTGCCAGCAGTGGGACAGGATATGGCTACACCTTC; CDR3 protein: CASSGTGYGYTF